Listed here is a single T cell receptor (beta chain). Sequencing used immunoSEQ multiplex PCR; TCRdb keeps in-frame clones, though not all of them. The top ten hold approximately 0.98% of the sample, which has some 300,000 clones, about 90% seen once. V was clipped by 4 bases and J by 2 bases, with 4 bases between them. CDR3 length equals 12 residues. Germline CDR1 reads LNHNV; CDR2 reads YYDKDF (reference sequence). This record belongs to a study of blood T cell repertoires in COVID-19. Study details: Whether acute or convalescent, the COVID-19 samples came from the United States, Italy and Spain. Sample material is recorded as cDNA or gDNA derived from T cells, B-cell-depleted T cells, or PBMCs.

The specimen sequenced was peripheral blood. The J gene is TRBJ2-3, the V gene TRBV15; D remains unclear. The origin of this receptor is a woman aged 40 to 49 with COVID-19, enrolled during active disease. In DNA form, the CDR3 reads TGTGCCACCAGCACAAACACAGATACGCAGTATTTT. Its translation is CATSTNTDTQYF.